The clone carrying this T cell receptor (beta chain) showed up just a few times. Its cognate antigen is unknown. With a much larger clone just one base away, this may be a read error. V was pared by 2 bases and J by 5 bases, with 10 bases between. The CDR3 is 14 amino acids. Germline loops: CDR1 MDHEN, CDR2 SYDVKM. This specimen comes from a study of tumor-infiltrating lymphocytes in primary liver carcinoma. Overall study: Ranging in age from 30 to 69 years, the patients were men and women.

TCR beta cDNA was reverse-transcribed from about 500 ng of total RNA. The reaction used a constant-region primer and ProtoScript II reverse transcriptase. Sequencing libraries for TCR beta derived from three nested multiplex PCR rounds that used slightly modified ARM-PCR. Rounds one and two of PCR, each of roughly 10 cycles, were primed with TRBV1-TRBV30 forward primers and a C-beta reverse primer. TCRdb re-called the multiplex PCR reads with MiXCR, one entry per CDR3 protein. The data contain about 44,000 distinct CDR3 sequences, about 73% of them singletons. The study's findings and limits: Tumors reached a significantly greater top-250-clone fraction than blood did (p = 0.039). Roughly 7-24% of top clones, and no more, occurred in all five tumor regions.

Each 20-30 mg portion of unsorted bulk tissue served as the source for co-extraction of RNA and DNA. Primary liver carcinomas in the patients were surgically resected. The source material was liver tumor tissue from sampling region 3. Noted subset: tumor region T3, left-lateral pole. The J gene is TRBJ1-5, the V gene TRBV28; D gene unclear. This sequence originates from a man in his forties with primary liver carcinoma and hepatitis B virus infection. The CDR3 is CASSLQRSYQPQHF. The CDR3 nucleotides read TGTGCCAGCAGTTTACAACGGTCTTATCAGCCCCAGCATTTT.